A single sample gave rise to the 13 T cell receptor beta chains below, sequenced in a study of shared clonotypes between healthy human individuals. Produced via immunoSEQ multiplex PCR; TCRdb's table is partial and in-frame only. The repertoire holds fewer than 600,000 clones, with roughly 78% as singletons. Sequenced sample: PBMCs. These TCRs come from a woman between 35 and 50 years old in good health. Some clones in this sample may be carry-over from other donors' samples.

The chain combines TRBV9 with TRBJ2-1; D not certain. Germline V gene lookup returns CDR1 SGDLS and CDR2 YYNGEE. The CDR3 has 14 amino acids. The germline V and J ends were trimmed by 2 bases and 1 base, with 7 bases remaining between them. The CDR3: CASSVGESYNEQFF. The CDR3 DNA is TGTGCCAGCAGCGTTGGGGAATCCTACAATGAGCAGTTCTTC.

The CDR3 loop reads CASSAGTSGSWQFF. CDR3 nucleotides: TGTGCCAGCAGTGCCGGGACTAGCGGCTCGTGGCAGTTCTTC. V gene TRBV27 combines with J gene TRBJ2-1; 11 nucleotides match TRBD2. Germline CDR1 is MNHEY and CDR2 is SMNVEV (reference sequence). V dropped 5 bases and J dropped 12; count of bases not matched to a gene: 9. The CDR3 runs to 14 residues.

The CDR3 loop is CASSIQPGGTTEAFF. The CDR3 DNA is TGTGCCAGTAGTATTCAACCGGGAGGGACCACTGAAGCTTTCTTT. The chain carries TRBV19 and TRBJ1-1; tentatively, D is TRBD1 (5 bases). From germline, CDR1 is LNHDA and CDR2 SQIVND (reference sequence). The CDR3 is made up of 15 amino acids. V was cut by 3 bases and J by 4 bases, with 15 bases left in between. The full variable domain, its missing parts supplied by reference TRBV19 and TRBJ1-1, is DGGITQSPKYLFRKEGQNVTLSCEQNLNHDAMYWYRQDPGQGLRLIYYSQIVNDFQKGDIAEGYSVSREKKESFPLTVTSAQKNPTAFYLCASSIQPGGTTEAFFGQGTRLTVV.

The rearrangement links TRBV5-1 to TRBJ1-5; D remains unclear. The CDR3 is made up of 13 amino acids. V gave up 0 bases and J gave up 5 bases, with 6 bases separating them. Germline V gene data show CDR1 as SGHRS and CDR2 as YFSETQ. The CDR3: CASSLAVDQPQHF. The DNA for the CDR3 is TGCGCCAGCAGCTTGGCGGTAGATCAGCCCCAGCATTTT.

On this clone: A clone one base away is much larger, so this may be a read error. The same CDR3 is also encoded by other DNA sequences in this sample. The CDR3 loop is CASSLAGGNTEAFF. The CDR3 DNA follows: TGCGCCAGCAGCTTGGCCGGGGGGAACACTGAAGCTTTCTTT. The chain carries TRBV5-1 and TRBJ1-1, with a tentative D call TRBD1 (5 bases). The germline V gene has CDR1 SGHRS and CDR2 YFSETQ. V lost 0 bases and J 1 base, leaving 7 bases between the germline ends. The CDR3 is made up of 14 amino acids.

V is TRBV7-3 and J is TRBJ1-5; no definite D call. Trimming took off 5 bases at V and 11 bases at J, with 10 bases between the two ends. CDR1 is SGHTA, CDR2 FQGTGA, per germline. The CDR3 has 11 amino acids. The CDR3 DNA reads TGTGCCAGCAGCCCGGACGGGTCCCAGCATTTT. This codes for CASSPDGSQHF.

The V gene is TRBV28, the J gene TRBJ2-7; possible D gene TRBD2, 5 bases. The V and J ends lost 4 bases and 4 bases respectively, with 20 bases between them. Per the germline V gene, CDR1 is MDHEN and CDR2 is SYDVKM. The CDR3 spans 16 residues. The chain's CDR3 is CASSSPAERRGYEQYF. CDR3 in DNA: TGTGCCAGCAGTTCCCCCGCGGAGCGACGAGGGTACGAGCAGTACTTC.

The chain links TRBV2 to TRBJ2-1; D not resolved. Germline CDR1 SNHLY, CDR2 FYNNEI. With 5 bases removed from V and 2 bases from J, the gap between germline ends came to 10 bases. The CDR3 contains 14 residues. The CDR3 DNA sequence: TGTGCCAGCAGTACCGACCCCGCCTACAATGAGCAGTTCTTC. Protein sequence: CASSTDPAYNEQFF.

This rearrangement joins TRBV28 to TRBJ1-5; D gene unclear. This CDR3 is built from 13 residues. V gave up 3 bases and J gave up 8 bases, with 11 bases separating them. Germline lookup yields CDR1 MDHEN and CDR2 SYDVKM. The CDR3 sequence is CASSFSPMKPQHF. CDR3 nucleotide sequence: TGTGCCAGCAGTTTTTCACCGATGAAGCCCCAGCATTTT.

The chain joins TRBV28 to TRBJ2-7; D perhaps matches TRBD1 (5 bases). Looked up from germline, CDR1 is MDHEN and CDR2 is SYDVKM. The V and J ends lost 2 bases and 3 bases respectively, with 17 bases between them. The CDR3 covers 16 residues. The CDR3 protein is CASSLTPTGVGYEQYF. The CDR3 nucleotides are TGTGCCAGCAGTTTAACCCCCACAGGAGTAGGCTACGAGCAGTACTTC.

The chain uses TRBV27 and TRBJ2-5; TRBD2 aligns across 7 bases. The CDR3 is 13 amino acids. Germline V gives CDR1 MNHEY, CDR2 SMNVEV (reference sequence). Trimming cost V 6 bases and J 5 bases; bases outside gene matches: 6. CDR3 sequence (DNA): TGTGCCAGCAGGAACAGAGCGGGGGAGACCCAGTACTTC. Its translation is CASRNRAGETQYF.

This sequence joins TRBV5-6 and TRBJ2-5; D is undetermined. Per the germline V gene, CDR1 is SGHDT and CDR2 is YYEEEE. The V gene lost 0 bases and the J gene lost 2 bases, with 8 bases spanning the gap. The CDR3 spans 14 residues. CDR3 region: CASSLAGSQETQYF. In DNA, the CDR3 is TGTGCCAGCAGCTTGGCCGGCTCTCAAGAGACCCAGTACTTC. Variable domain in full (rest from reference TRBV5-6 and TRBJ2-5): DAGVTQSPTHLIKTRGQQVTLRCSPKSGHDTVSWYQQALGQGPQFIFQYYEEEERQRGNFPDRFSGHQFPNYSSELNVNALLLGDSALYLCASSLAGSQETQYFGPGTRLLVL.

The chain joins TRBV4-2 to TRBJ2-7; 8 bases agree with TRBD2. The V and J ends lost 4 bases and 2 bases, in that order; junction bases with no gene match: 7. Germline V CDR1 and CDR2: LGHNA, YNFKEQ. This CDR3 comprises 15 residues. The CDR3 region is CASSRGTSNAYEQYF. The CDR3 region has the DNA TGTGCCAGCAGCCGCGGGACTAGTAACGCCTACGAGCAGTACTTC.